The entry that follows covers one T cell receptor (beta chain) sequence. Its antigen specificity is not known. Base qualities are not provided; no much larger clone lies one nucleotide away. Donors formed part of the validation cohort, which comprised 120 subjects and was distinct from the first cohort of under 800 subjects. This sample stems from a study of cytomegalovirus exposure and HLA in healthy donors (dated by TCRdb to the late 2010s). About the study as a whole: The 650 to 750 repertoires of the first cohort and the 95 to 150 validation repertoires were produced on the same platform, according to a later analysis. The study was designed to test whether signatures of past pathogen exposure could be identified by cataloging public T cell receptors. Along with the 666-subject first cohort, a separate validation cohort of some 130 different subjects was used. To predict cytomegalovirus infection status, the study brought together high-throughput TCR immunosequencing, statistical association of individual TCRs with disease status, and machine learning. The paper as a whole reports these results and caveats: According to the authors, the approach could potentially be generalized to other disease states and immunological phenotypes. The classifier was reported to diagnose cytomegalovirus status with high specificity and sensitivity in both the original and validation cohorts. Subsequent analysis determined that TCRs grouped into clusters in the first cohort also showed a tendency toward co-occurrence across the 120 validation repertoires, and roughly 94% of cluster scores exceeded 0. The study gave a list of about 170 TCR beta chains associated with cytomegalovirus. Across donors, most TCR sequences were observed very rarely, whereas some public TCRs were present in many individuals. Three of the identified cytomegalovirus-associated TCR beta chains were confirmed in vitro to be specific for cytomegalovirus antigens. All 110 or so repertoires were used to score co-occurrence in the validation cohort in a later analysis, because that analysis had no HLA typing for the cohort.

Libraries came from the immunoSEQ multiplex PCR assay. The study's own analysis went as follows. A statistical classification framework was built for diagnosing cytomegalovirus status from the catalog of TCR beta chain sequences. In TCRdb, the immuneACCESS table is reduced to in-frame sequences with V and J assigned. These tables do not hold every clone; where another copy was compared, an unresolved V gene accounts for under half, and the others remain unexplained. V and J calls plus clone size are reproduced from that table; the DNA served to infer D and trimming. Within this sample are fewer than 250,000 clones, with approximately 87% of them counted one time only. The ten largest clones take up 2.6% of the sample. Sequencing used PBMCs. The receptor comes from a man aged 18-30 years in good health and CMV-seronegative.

The DNA sequence reads TGTGCCAGCAGTTCACCTAGCGAATCCTACAATGAGCAGTTCTTC. This is translated as CASSSPSESYNEQFF. This chain is built from TRBV28 and TRBJ2-1, and TRBD2 may be the D gene, going by 6 matching bases. Including the terminal cysteine and phenylalanine, the CDR3 comprises 15 residues. This entry keeps only the CDR3 DNA: 45 bases, framed from base 1. In the germline V gene, CDR1 corresponds to MDHEN and CDR2 to SYDVKM. V lost 4 bases and J lost 1 base; the stretch between them is 11 bases long.